Shown below are 9 T cell receptor beta chains from a single sample sequenced in a study of blood T cells in healthy people across ages. The use of a sample-barcoded 5' primer and a J-beta primer mix characterized a second PCR of roughly 7 to 11 cycles. TCRdb redid the calling of the 5' RACE reads with MiXCR, one entry per CDR3 protein. The sample contains more than 750,000 distinct CDR3 sequences, about 29% of which appear only once. Separately, the same data were catalogued under a study of T cells of mothers and their children.

Sequenced sample: blood. These receptors were collected from a middle-aged woman in good health.

Regarding this clonotype: The junction departs from the called germline gene at one end, perhaps through a read error. The chain carries TRBV3-1 and TRBJ2-7; 12 nucleotides agree with TRBD2. CDR1 is LGHDT, CDR2 YNNKEL, per germline (reference sequence). The CDR3 consists of 16 residues. The CDR3, as DNA: TGTGCCATCAGCCAAGACTTCGGACTAGCGGGGTACAAGCAGTACTTC. It encodes CAISQDFGLAGYKQYF.

Regarding this clonotype: A read error may produce the germline difference seen at one junction end. This sequence joins TRBV29-1 and TRBJ2-5; D could derive from TRBD1 or TRBD2 (5 bases each). TRBJ2-1 matches the DNA end more closely, so the J call is doubtful. The CDR3 covers 14 residues. Germline-derived CDR1 and CDR2 are SQVTM and ANQGSEA. This CDR3 is CSVHPGPLQETQFF. CDR3 DNA: TGTAGCGTTCACCCGGGACCCCTCCAAGAGACCCAGTTCTTC.

This clonotype was seen more than once but under ten times. This rearrangement joins TRBV20-1 to TRBJ1-1; D might be TRBD1 (5 bases). Germline CDR1 and CDR2: DFQATT and SNEGSKA (reference sequence). CDR3 size: 13 residues. The germline V and J ends were trimmed by 5 bases and 1 base, with 11 bases remaining between them. This chain's CDR3 is CSAANDRNTEAFF. The CDR3 region has the DNA TGCAGTGCTGCCAACGACAGGAACACTGAAGCTTTCTTT.

Turning to this clonotype: Relative to the germline gene, one junction end is altered; a read error may explain this. The CDR3 loop reads CASSLDLGVNNSPRHF. The DNA of the CDR3 is TGCGCCAGCAGCTTGGATTTGGGGGTTAATAATTCACCCCGCCACTTT. The chain recombines TRBV5-1 with TRBJ1-6; maybe TRBD1 (5 bases). CDR3 length equals 16 residues. Germline CDR1 reads SGHRS; CDR2 reads YFSETQ.

The V call is TRBV14, the J call TRBJ1-1, with 7 bases identical to TRBD1. Germline V gives CDR1 SGHDN, CDR2 FVKESK. The CDR3 spans 17 residues. The V and J ends lost 1 base and 8 bases, in that order; junction bases with no gene match: 16. CDR3 sequence reads: CASSQADRSPFGREAFF. CDR3 DNA: TGTGCCAGCAGCCAAGCGGACAGGTCTCCGTTCGGGAGGGAAGCTTTCTTT.

The CDR3 nucleotides read TGTGCCAGTACCCCGGGACCCAACAATGAGCAGTTCTTC. Amino acid sequence: CASTPGPNNEQFF. This chain links TRBV19 with TRBJ2-1; D possibly uses TRBD1 or TRBD2 (5 bases each). Germline CDR1 reads LNHDA; CDR2 reads SQIVND (reference sequence). V lost 7 bases to trimming and J lost 5 bases, with 12 bases between them. CDR3 length: 13 residues. The full variable domain, with the rest looked up from reference TRBV19 and TRBJ2-1, is DGGITQSPKYLFRKEGQNVTLSCEQNLNHDAMYWYRQDPGQGLRLIYYSQIVNDFQKGDIAEGYSVSREKKESFPLTVTSAQKNPTAFYLCASTPGPNNEQFFGPGTRLTVL.

This chain joins TRBV5-1 and TRBJ2-1; the D gene is possibly TRBD2 (6 bases). Trimming removed 6 bases at V and 0 bases at J, with 22 bases between. This CDR3 has 18 amino acids. Per germline, CDR1 SGHRS and CDR2 YFSETQ. CDR3 in amino acids: CASNSQGTPSYSYNEQFF. CDR3 sequence (DNA): TGCGCCAGCAACTCCCAAGGGACTCCTAGCTACTCCTACAATGAGCAGTTCTTC. Full variable domain (rest looked up from reference TRBV5-1 and TRBJ2-1): KAGVTQTPRYLIKTRGQQVTLSCSPISGHRSVSWYQQTPGQGLQFLFEYFSETQRNKGNFPGRFSGRQFSNSRSEMNVSTLELGDSALYLCASNSQGTPSYSYNEQFFGPGTRLTVL.

This clonotype has a count of ten or more. The V gene is TRBV3-1, the J gene TRBJ1-6; 11 bases map to TRBD1. The CDR3 consists of 14 residues. Losses at the gene ends were 7 bases for V and 10 bases for J; bases not matched to a gene: 6. Germline-derived CDR1 and CDR2 are LGHDT and YNNKEL (reference sequence). The CDR3 loop is CASKSGQGGSPLHF. The CDR3 region has the DNA TGTGCCAGCAAGTCGGGACAGGGGGGATCACCCCTCCACTTT.

The chain combines TRBV18 with TRBJ2-5; D not certain. Per the germline V gene, CDR1 is KGHSH and CDR2 is LQKENI. Deletions cut 4 bases from V and 0 bases from J, with 12 bases between. This CDR3 spans 15 amino acids. The CDR3 nucleotides are TGTGCCAGCTCACGATTAGACGCCTACCAAGAGACCCAGTACTTC. This gives the protein CASSRLDAYQETQYF.